The clone carrying this T cell receptor (beta chain) has a handful of counts. Its antigen is not known. TCRdb analysed the 5' RACE reads with MiXCR anew, one entry per CDR3 protein. Among about 340,000 distinct CDR3 sequences, around 13% were seen once, and the ten largest hold 2.5% to 4%. This sample stems from a study of T cells after yellow fever vaccination. Study context: Fractions with few cells were prepared using SMART-Seq v4 Ultra Low Input. Study-level findings and limits: Contaminants from the bulk population, in the form of abundant clonotypes, could be found in FACS-sorted repertoires. The booster saw the reappearance of most primary-vaccination clones (96% CD4, about 88% CD8). Although the secondary response was weaker, it peaked faster, at day 5 versus 15.

Per the germline V gene, CDR1 is SGHRS and CDR2 is YFSETQ. This CDR3 has 15 amino acids. Trimming cost V 4 bases and J 6 bases, with 16 bases left between them. The sample was CD4+ T cells sorted from PBMCs, taken 15 days after the yellow fever booster vaccination. The V and J genes are TRBV5-1 and TRBJ1-4, with D tentatively TRBD1 (5 bases). This receptor was identified in a man between 18 and 35 years old who received the YFV17D yellow fever vaccine. The CDR3 nucleotides read TGCGCCAGCAGCCCCTCGGTGGGGCAACATGAAAAACTGTTTTTT. Translation: CASSPSVGQHEKLFF. The full variable domain, in which reference TRBV5-1 and TRBJ1-4 provide the parts outside the CDR3, is KAGVTQTPRYLIKTRGQQVTLSCSPISGHRSVSWYQQTPGQGLQFLFEYFSETQRNKGNFPGRFSGRQFSNSRSEMNVSTLELGDSALYLCASSPSVGQHEKLFFGSGTQLSVL.